The 29 T cell receptor beta chains below come from one sample, sequenced in a study of blood T cell repertoires in COVID-19. Repertoires were generated with immunoSEQ multiplex PCR, while TCRdb's copy carries only in-frame clones and drops some. The data hold more than 95,000 clones, with around 81% observed a single time. Sequenced input: peripheral blood. These receptors were collected from a woman aged 50 to 65 with acute or convalescent COVID-19.

V and J are TRBV19 and TRBJ1-1; TRBD1 matches at 8 bases. The germline V gene encodes CDR1 LNHDA and CDR2 SQIVND (reference sequence). CDR3 length equals 14 residues. J was trimmed by 3 bases and V by 5 bases; bases with no gene match: 5. The CDR3 here is CASSSDRGDTEAFF. The CDR3 DNA sequence: TGTGCCAGTAGTTCCGACAGGGGTGACACTGAAGCTTTCTTT. Variable domain in full (rest from reference TRBV19 and TRBJ1-1): DGGITQSPKYLFRKEGQNVTLSCEQNLNHDAMYWYRQDPGQGLRLIYYSQIVNDFQKGDIAEGYSVSREKKESFPLTVTSAQKNPTAFYLCASSSDRGDTEAFFGQGTRLTVV.

This clone has only a few counts. This rearrangement joins TRBV6-5 to TRBJ2-6; D may be TRBD2 (7 bases). Trimming took off 7 bases at V and 2 bases at J, with 12 bases between the two ends. This CDR3 contains 15 residues. Germline CDR1 MNHEY, CDR2 SVGAGI. CDR3 sequence: CASKGGEAGANVLTF. The CDR3 coding sequence is TGTGCCAGCAAGGGGGGGGAAGCTGGGGCCAACGTCCTGACTTTC.

This chain joins TRBV15 and TRBJ2-2, with 10 bases aligning to TRBD2. CDR1 and CDR2 (germline): LNHNV, YYDKDF (reference sequence). V shed 4 bases, J shed 1 base, and the junction held 3 bases outside the gene matches. This CDR3 region has 16 residues. CDR3 protein: CATSTLAGGNTGELFF. CDR3 nucleotide sequence: TGTGCCACCAGCACCTTAGCGGGAGGGAACACCGGGGAGCTGTTTTTT.

CDR3 in DNA: TGTGCCACCAGGGGGCCAGGGACCGGGGAGCTGTTTTTT. Protein: CATRGPGTGELFF. The chain is built from TRBV24-1 and TRBJ2-2; a weak D match, TRBD1 (5 bases). The germline gives CDR1 KGHDR, CDR2 SFDVKD. This CDR3 is 13 amino acids long. With 7 bases removed from V and 5 bases from J, the gap between germline ends came to 10 bases.

The chain links TRBV27 to TRBJ2-7, with 7 bases matching TRBD2. The CDR3 is made up of 14 amino acids. J gave up 0 bases and V 6 bases, and 5 bases lay outside the gene matches. Germline loops: CDR1 MNHEY, CDR2 SMNVEV (reference sequence). CDR3 region: CASSPGLDSYEQYF. DNA of the CDR3: TGTGCCAGCAGCCCCGGACTAGACTCCTACGAGCAGTACTTC.

The chain uses TRBV5-5 and TRBJ2-3; 11 positions agree with TRBD2. Germline CDR1 is SGHKS and CDR2 is YYEKEE (reference sequence). V shed 0 bases and J 3 bases; nucleotides not matched to a gene: 0. CDR3 length equals 15 residues. CDR3 amino acids: CASSLGTSGTDTQYF. For the CDR3, the DNA is TGTGCCAGCAGCTTGGGGACTAGCGGGACAGATACGCAGTATTTT.

The rearrangement uses TRBV30 and TRBJ1-1; unclear D gene. Germline-derived CDR1 and CDR2 are GTSNPN and SVGIG (reference sequence). The CDR3 totals 14 residues. Trimming took 0 bases from V and 7 from J, leaving 15 bases between them. CDR3 coding DNA: TGTGCCTGGAGTGTACGAGTTAGAAGATTTGAAGCTTTCTTT. Translated: CAWSVRVRRFEAFF.

This clone has more than one count but fewer than ten. V gene TRBV11-3 combines with J gene TRBJ1-1, with D unresolved. Germline V gene lookup returns CDR1 SGHNT and CDR2 YENEEA. The V end lost 2 bases, the J end lost 0 bases, and 4 bases lay between the germline ends. CDR3 length equals 13 residues. CDR3 sequence reads: CASSLQVNTEAFF. CDR3 bases: TGTGCCAGCAGCTTACAGGTGAACACTGAAGCTTTCTTT.

This clone was seen just once. The chain joins TRBV6-5 to TRBJ1-5; D unclear. The ends were cut back, 4 bases at V and 0 bases at J, with 7 bases in the middle. CDR3 size: 14 residues. Germline V lookup: CDR1 MNHEY, CDR2 SVGAGI. This CDR3 is CASSSVNSNQPQHF. The CDR3 nucleotides read TGTGCCAGCAGTTCAGTGAATAGCAATCAGCCCCAGCATTTT.

The chain carries TRBV2 and TRBJ2-5; 7 positions agree with TRBD2. The CDR3 is 13 residues long. The junction had 8 bases not matched to a gene; V was cut back by 8 bases and J by 5 bases. Germline lookup yields CDR1 SNHLY and CDR2 FYNNEI. Here the CDR3 reads CASEFVGGETQYF. The CDR3 nucleotides read TGTGCCAGCGAATTTGTCGGGGGGGAGACCCAGTACTTC.

The chain links TRBV3-1 (or the pseudogene TRBV3-2) to TRBJ1-6; 10 nucleotides agree with TRBD1. CDR3 size: 15 residues. J was trimmed by 7 bases and V by 4 bases; bases with no gene match: 4. Germline V CDR1 and CDR2: LGHDT, YNNKEL (reference sequence). The CDR3 loop reads CASSLSTGGNSPLHF. DNA of the CDR3: TGTGCCAGCAGCCTATCGACAGGGGGCAATTCACCCCTCCACTTT.

The chain has TRBV6-5 and TRBJ1-2; 7 nucleotides align to TRBD1. Germline V lookup: CDR1 MNHEY, CDR2 SVGAGI. CDR3 size: 14 residues. After removal of 5 bases from V and 3 bases from J, the junction contained 6 bases not matched to a gene. The CDR3 sequence: CASSKTGEDYGYTF. The CDR3 DNA sequence: TGTGCCAGCAGTAAAACAGGGGAAGACTATGGCTACACCTTC.

This rearrangement joins TRBV27 to TRBJ2-7; 10 positions match TRBD2. CDR1 is MNHEY, CDR2 SMNVEV, per germline (reference sequence). J was trimmed by 3 bases and V by 3 bases; bases with no gene match: 2. The CDR3 loop spans 14 amino acids. Here the CDR3 DNA reads TGTGCCAGCAGTTTGACTAGCGGGTACTACGAGCAGTACTTC. Protein sequence: CASSLTSGYYEQYF.

This clone came up a few times. The chain has TRBV7-3 and TRBJ2-7; 12 bases map to TRBD2. The CDR3 runs 15 residues. Trimming at V came to 5 bases and at J to 6 bases, leaving 8 bases not matched to a gene. The germline V gene encodes CDR1 SGHTA and CDR2 FQGTGA. The CDR3 loop is CASSPRTSGAGEQYF. The CDR3 nucleotides are TGTGCCAGCAGCCCTCGGACTAGCGGGGCTGGCGAGCAGTACTTC. Filled out from reference TRBV7-3 and TRBJ2-7, the complete variable domain reads GAGVSQTPSNKVTEKGKYVELRCDPISGHTALYWYRQSLGQGPEFLIYFQGTGAADDSGLPNDRFFAVRPEGSVSTLKIQRTERGDSAVYLCASSPRTSGAGEQYFGPGTRLTVT.

CDR3 residues: CASSPAFGISYEQYF. In DNA form, the CDR3 reads TGTGCCAGCAGCCCAGCGTTCGGGATCTCCTACGAGCAGTACTTC. The genes are TRBV5-8 and TRBJ2-7; possible D gene TRBD2, 5 bases. This CDR3 is built from 15 residues. The V end was cut by 4 bases, the J end by 0 bases, with 14 bases between. Germline V gene data show CDR1 as SGHTS and CDR2 as YDEGEE.

The chain joins TRBV19 to TRBJ2-7, with a possible D match to TRBD1 (5 bases). V lost 3 bases to trimming and J lost 2 bases, with 14 bases between them. Germline V lookup: CDR1 LNHDA, CDR2 SQIVND (reference sequence). The CDR3 runs to 15 residues. CDR3 protein: CASSMKGLPPYEQYF. In DNA form, the CDR3 reads TGTGCCAGTAGTATGAAGGGGCTTCCACCCTACGAGCAGTACTTC.

This clone has only one observation. This rearrangement joins TRBV11-3 to TRBJ1-1; 11 positions agree with TRBD1. The V segment lost 3 bases and the J segment 1 base; nucleotides outside the gene matches: 1. The germline gives CDR1 SGHNT, CDR2 YENEEA. The CDR3 loop spans 15 amino acids. CDR3 protein: CASSLGQGGNTEAFF. The CDR3 coding sequence is TGTGCCAGCAGCTTGGGACAGGGGGGGAACACTGAAGCTTTCTTT. The whole variable domain, remainder taken from reference TRBV11-3 and TRBJ1-1, is EAGVVQSPRYKIIEKKQPVAFWCNPISGHNTLYWYLQNLGQGPELLIRYENEEAVDDSQLPKDRFSAERLKGVDSTLKIQPAELGDSAVYLCASSLGQGGNTEAFFGQGTRLTVV.

This clone showed up just a few times. The V call is TRBV30, the J call TRBJ1-2, with D tentatively TRBD1 (6 bases). CDR1 and CDR2 (germline): GTSNPN, SVGIG (reference sequence). The CDR3 length is 13 residues. The germline V and J ends were trimmed by 0 bases and 4 bases, with 9 bases remaining between them. In nucleotides, the CDR3 is TGTGCCTGGAGTGTAGAAGGGGGCTATGGCTACACCTTC. Amino acids: CAWSVEGGYGYTF.

This clone was seen a few times. The V gene is TRBV9, the J gene TRBJ1-3, with 7 bases that match TRBD1. The CDR3 length is 15 residues. The V gene's germline CDR1 is SGDLS and CDR2 YYNGEE. V gave up 2 bases and J gave up 4 bases; unmatched junction bases: 6. The DNA for the CDR3 is TGTGCCAGCAGCGTGGCCGGGACAGCCGGAAACACCATATATTTT. Its protein is CASSVAGTAGNTIYF.

The chain carries TRBV11-3 and TRBJ2-1; 14 bases fit TRBD2. The CDR3 totals 15 residues. Germline values: CDR1 SGHNT, CDR2 YENEEA. The V gene end was trimmed by 4 bases and the J gene end by 6 bases; junction bases not matched to a gene: 2. CDR3 protein: CASSYGLAGGNEQFF. The DNA of the CDR3 is TGTGCCAGCAGCTACGGACTAGCGGGAGGCAATGAGCAGTTCTTC.

This clone was detected only once. V gene TRBV7-6 combines with J gene TRBJ2-7; weak D call: TRBD2 (5 bases). CDR3 length: 13 amino acids. Germline V gene sequence: CDR1 SGHVS, CDR2 FNYEAQ. Trimming removed 5 bases from V and 4 bases from J, with 12 bases in between. CDR3 protein: CASSASRVYEQYF. CDR3 in DNA: TGTGCCAGCAGCGCTAGCCGGGTTTACGAGCAGTACTTC.

DNA of the CDR3: TGTGCCAGCAGCCCGGGACTTTTAGAGACCCAGTACTTC. This codes for CASSPGLLETQYF. The chain links TRBV9 to TRBJ2-5; D perhaps matches TRBD2 (6 bases). Per the germline V gene, CDR1 is SGDLS and CDR2 is YYNGEE. V lost 4 bases, J lost 4 bases, and 11 bases lay in between. There are 13 residues in the CDR3.

V and J are TRBV19 and TRBJ2-3, with 8 bases that match TRBD2. CDR3 length: 16 residues. Per the germline V gene, CDR1 is LNHDA and CDR2 is SQIVND (reference sequence). V gave up 1 base and J gave up 0 bases; unmatched junction bases: 3. CDR3 DNA sequence: TGTGCCAGTAGTATAGTGGGCGGGGGGAGCACAGATACGCAGTATTTT. It is translated as CASSIVGGGSTDTQYF.

CDR3 sequence reads: CAIRQNQGAADTQYF. CDR3 DNA: TGTGCCATCAGACAAAACCAGGGGGCGGCAGATACGCAGTATTTT. The rearrangement joins TRBV10-3 to TRBJ2-3, with 8 bases identical to TRBD1. CDR3 length equals 15 residues. Trimming removed 6 bases from V and 4 bases from J; junction bases left unmatched: 9. Germline CDR1 reads ENHRY; CDR2 reads SYGVKD.

The V call is TRBV7-9, the J call TRBJ2-3; D possibly corresponds to TRBD2 (5 bases). Germline lookup yields CDR1 SEHNR and CDR2 FQNEAQ (reference sequence). The CDR3 loop spans 15 amino acids. Between the trimmed V and J ends, which lost 5 bases and 4 bases, there was a span of 16 bases. The CDR3 region has the DNA TGTGCCAGCAGCGCCGGGGATAGACTACCAGATACGCAGTATTTT. Its protein is CASSAGDRLPDTQYF.

The rearrangement links TRBV5-5 to TRBJ2-7; maybe TRBD1 (5 bases). This CDR3 is built from 15 residues. Trimming shortened V by 3 bases and J by 3 bases, and 16 bases separated the two germline ends. Germline V CDR1 and CDR2: SGHKS, YYEKEE (reference sequence). DNA for the CDR3: TGTGCCAGCAGCTCCCCCGGGCAGGGCATCTACGAGCAGTACTTC. Protein: CASSSPGQGIYEQYF.

V usage is TRBV2 and J usage is TRBJ1-6; no firm D call. V was cut by 7 bases and J by 10 bases, with 8 bases left in between. Germline CDR1 SNHLY, CDR2 FYNNEI. CDR3 length: 11 amino acids. The CDR3 sequence: CASTERSPLHF. CDR3 bases: TGTGCCAGCACCGAGCGCTCACCCCTCCACTTT.

This chain uses TRBV11-2 with TRBJ1-4; TRBD1 matches 7 bases. The germline V gene encodes CDR1 SGHAT and CDR2 FQNNGV. CDR3 length equals 14 residues. The V segment lost 10 bases and the J segment 2 bases; nucleotides outside the gene matches: 7. Here the CDR3 DNA reads TGTGCCACCGCGACAGGGACCACTAATGAAAAACTGTTTTTT. Its protein product is CATATGTTNEKLFF.

J is TRBJ1-2 and V is TRBV5-6; TRBD1 matches 8 bases. This CDR3 has 14 residues. Trimming took 4 bases from V and 6 from J; bases not matched to a gene: 8. Germline CDR1 reads SGHDT; CDR2 reads YYEEEE. Here the CDR3 DNA reads TGTGCCAGCAGCCTGGACAGGGCGAGGGATGGCTACACCTTC. It is translated as CASSLDRARDGYTF.